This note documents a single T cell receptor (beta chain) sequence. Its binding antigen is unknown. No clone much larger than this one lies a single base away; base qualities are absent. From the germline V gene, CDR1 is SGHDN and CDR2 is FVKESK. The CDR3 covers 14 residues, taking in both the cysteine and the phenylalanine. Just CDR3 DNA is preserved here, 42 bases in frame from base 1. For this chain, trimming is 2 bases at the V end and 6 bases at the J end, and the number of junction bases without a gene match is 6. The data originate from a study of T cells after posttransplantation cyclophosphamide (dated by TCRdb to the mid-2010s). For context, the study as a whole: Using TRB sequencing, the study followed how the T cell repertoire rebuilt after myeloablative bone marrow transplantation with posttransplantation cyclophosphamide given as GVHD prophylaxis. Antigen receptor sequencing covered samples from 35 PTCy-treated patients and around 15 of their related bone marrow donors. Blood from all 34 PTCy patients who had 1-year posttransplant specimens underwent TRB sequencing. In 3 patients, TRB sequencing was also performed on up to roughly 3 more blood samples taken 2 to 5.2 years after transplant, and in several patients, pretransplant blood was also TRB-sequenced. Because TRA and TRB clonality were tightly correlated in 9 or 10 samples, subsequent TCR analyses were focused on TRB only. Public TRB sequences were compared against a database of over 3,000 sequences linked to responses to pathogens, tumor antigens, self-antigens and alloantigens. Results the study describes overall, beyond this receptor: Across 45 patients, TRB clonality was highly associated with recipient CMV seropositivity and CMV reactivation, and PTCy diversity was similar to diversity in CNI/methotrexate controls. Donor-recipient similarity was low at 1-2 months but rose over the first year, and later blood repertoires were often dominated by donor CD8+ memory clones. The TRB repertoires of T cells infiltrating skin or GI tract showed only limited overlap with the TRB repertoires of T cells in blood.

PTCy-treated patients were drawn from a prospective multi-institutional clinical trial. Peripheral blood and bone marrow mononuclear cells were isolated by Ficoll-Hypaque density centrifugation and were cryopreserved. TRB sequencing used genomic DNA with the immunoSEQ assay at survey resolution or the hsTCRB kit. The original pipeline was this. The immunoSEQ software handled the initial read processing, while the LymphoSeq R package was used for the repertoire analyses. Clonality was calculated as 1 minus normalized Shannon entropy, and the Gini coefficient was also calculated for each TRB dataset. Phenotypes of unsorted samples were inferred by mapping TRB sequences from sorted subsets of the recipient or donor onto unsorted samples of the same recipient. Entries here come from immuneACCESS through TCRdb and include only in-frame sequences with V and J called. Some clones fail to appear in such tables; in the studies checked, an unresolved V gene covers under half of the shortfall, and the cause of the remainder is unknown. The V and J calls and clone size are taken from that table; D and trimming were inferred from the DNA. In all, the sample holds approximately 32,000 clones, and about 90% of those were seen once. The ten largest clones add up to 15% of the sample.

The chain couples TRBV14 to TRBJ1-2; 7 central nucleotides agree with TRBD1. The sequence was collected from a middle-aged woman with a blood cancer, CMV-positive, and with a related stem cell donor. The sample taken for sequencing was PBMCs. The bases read TGTGCCAGCAGCCAATACAGGGGATCCGATGGCTACACCTTC. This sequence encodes CASSQYRGSDGYTF.